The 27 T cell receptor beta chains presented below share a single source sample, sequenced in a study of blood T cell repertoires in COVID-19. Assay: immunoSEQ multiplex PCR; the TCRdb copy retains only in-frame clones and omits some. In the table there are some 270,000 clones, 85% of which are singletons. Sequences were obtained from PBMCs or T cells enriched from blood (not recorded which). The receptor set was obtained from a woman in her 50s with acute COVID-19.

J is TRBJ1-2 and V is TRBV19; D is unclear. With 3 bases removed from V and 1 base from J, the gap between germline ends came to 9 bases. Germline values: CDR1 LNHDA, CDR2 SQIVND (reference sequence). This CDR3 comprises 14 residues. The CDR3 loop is CASSMRGGNYGYTF. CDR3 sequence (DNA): TGTGCCAGTAGTATGCGGGGAGGTAACTATGGCTACACCTTC.

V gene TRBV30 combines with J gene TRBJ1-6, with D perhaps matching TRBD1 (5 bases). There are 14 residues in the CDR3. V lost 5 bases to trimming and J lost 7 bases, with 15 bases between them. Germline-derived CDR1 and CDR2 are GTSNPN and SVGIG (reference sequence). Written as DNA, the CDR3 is TGTGCCTGGGCACCCGGGACTTTGAATTCACCCCTCCACTTT. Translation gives CAWAPGTLNSPLHF.

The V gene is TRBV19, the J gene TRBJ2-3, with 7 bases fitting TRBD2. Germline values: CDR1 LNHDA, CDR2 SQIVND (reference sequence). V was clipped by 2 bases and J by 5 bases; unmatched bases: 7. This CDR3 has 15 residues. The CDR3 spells CASSITGDYRDTQYF. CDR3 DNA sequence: TGTGCCAGTAGTATAACGGGGGACTATAGAGATACGCAGTATTTT. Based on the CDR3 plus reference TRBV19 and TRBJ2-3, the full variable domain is DGGITQSPKYLFRKEGQNVTLSCEQNLNHDAMYWYRQDPGQGLRLIYYSQIVNDFQKGDIAEGYSVSREKKESFPLTVTSAQKNPTAFYLCASSITGDYRDTQYFGPGTRLTVL.

This chain's CDR3 is CANSLQTGYNQPQHF. CDR3 in DNA: TGTGCCAACAGCCTACAGACAGGATACAATCAGCCCCAGCATTTT. This chain connects TRBV6-2 or TRBV6-3 to TRBJ1-5, with a possible D match to TRBD1 (6 bases). Trimming left V 10 bases short and J 3 bases short, with 19 bases between. The length of the CDR3 is 15 residues. Germline lookup yields CDR1 MNHEY and CDR2 SVGEGT.

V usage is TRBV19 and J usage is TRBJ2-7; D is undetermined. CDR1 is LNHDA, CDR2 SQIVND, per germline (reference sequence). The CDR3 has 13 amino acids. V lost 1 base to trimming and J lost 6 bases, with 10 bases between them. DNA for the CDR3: TGTGCCAGTAGTATAGGGGCAGTCGGCGAGCAGTACTTC. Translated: CASSIGAVGEQYF.

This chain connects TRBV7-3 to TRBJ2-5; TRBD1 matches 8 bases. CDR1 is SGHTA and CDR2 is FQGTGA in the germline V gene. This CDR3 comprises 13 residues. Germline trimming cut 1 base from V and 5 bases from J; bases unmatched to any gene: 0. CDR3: CASSLNRGETQYF. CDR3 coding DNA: TGTGCCAGCAGCTTAAACAGGGGGGAGACCCAGTACTTC.

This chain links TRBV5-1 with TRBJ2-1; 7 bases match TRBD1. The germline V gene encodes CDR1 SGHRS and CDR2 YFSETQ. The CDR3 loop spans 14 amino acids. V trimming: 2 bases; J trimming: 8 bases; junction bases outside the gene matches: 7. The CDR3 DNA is TGCGCCAGCAGCTTACCCGACAGGGTGGATGAGCAGTTCTTC. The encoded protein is CASSLPDRVDEQFF.

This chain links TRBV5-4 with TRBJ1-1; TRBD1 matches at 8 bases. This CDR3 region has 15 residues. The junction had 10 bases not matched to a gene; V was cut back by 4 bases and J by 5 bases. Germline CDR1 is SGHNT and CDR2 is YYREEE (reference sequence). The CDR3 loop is CASSAATGAETEAFF. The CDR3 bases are TGTGCCAGCAGCGCGGCGACAGGGGCGGAAACTGAAGCTTTCTTT. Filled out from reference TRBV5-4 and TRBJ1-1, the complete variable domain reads ETGVTQSPTHLIKTRGQQVTLRCSSQSGHNTVSWYQQALGQGPQFIFQYYREEENGRGNFPPRFSGLQFPNYSSELNVNALELDDSALYLCASSAATGAETEAFFGQGTRLTVV.

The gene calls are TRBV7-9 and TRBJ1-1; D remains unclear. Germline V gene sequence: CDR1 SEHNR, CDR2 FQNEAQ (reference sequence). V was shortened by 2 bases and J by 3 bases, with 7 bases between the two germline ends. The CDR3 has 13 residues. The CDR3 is CASSLSVDTEAFF. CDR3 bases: TGTGCCAGCAGCTTATCAGTCGACACTGAAGCTTTCTTT.

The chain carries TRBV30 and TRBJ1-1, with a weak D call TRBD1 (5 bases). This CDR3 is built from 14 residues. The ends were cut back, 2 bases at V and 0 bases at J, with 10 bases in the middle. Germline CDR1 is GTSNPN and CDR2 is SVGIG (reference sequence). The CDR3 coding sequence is TGTGCCTGGAGTCTCGACAGTTTGAACACTGAAGCTTTCTTT. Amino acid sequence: CAWSLDSLNTEAFF.

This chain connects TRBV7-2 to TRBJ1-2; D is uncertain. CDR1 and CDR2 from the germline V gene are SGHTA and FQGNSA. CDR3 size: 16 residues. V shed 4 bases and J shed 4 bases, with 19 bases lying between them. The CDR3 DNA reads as TGTGCCAGCAGCTCGAGGGCCCGGGTAGAAATCTATGGCTACACCTTC. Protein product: CASSSRARVEIYGYTF.

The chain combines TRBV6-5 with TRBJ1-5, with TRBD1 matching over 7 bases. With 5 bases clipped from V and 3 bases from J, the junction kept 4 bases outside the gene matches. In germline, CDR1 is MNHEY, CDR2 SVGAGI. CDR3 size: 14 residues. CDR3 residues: CASSPDRNNQPQHF. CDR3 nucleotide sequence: TGTGCCAGCAGTCCGGACAGGAACAATCAGCCCCAGCATTTT.

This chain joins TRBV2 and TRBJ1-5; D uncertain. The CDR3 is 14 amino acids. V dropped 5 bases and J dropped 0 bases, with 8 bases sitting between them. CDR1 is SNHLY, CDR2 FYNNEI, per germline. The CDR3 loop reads CASSWAVSNQPQHF. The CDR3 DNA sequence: TGTGCCAGCAGTTGGGCTGTTAGCAATCAGCCCCAGCATTTT. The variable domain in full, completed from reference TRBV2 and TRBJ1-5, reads EPEVTQTPSHQVTQMGQEVILRCVPISNHLYFYWYRQILGQKVEFLVSFYNNEISEKSEIFDDQFSVERPDGSNFTLKIRSTKLEDSAMYFCASSWAVSNQPQHFGDGTRLSIL.

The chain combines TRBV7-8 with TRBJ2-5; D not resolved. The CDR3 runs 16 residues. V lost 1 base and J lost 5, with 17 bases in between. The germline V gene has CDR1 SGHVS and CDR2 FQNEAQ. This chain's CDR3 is CASSLGLGEPLETQYF. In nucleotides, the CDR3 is TGTGCCAGCAGCTTAGGTCTAGGAGAACCGTTGGAGACCCAGTACTTC.

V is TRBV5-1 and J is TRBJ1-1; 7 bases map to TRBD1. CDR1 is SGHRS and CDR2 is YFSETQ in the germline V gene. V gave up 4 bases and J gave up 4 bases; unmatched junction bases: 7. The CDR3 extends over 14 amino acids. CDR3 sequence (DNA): TGCGCCAGCAGCCTCGACAGGGCAACCACTGAAGCTTTCTTT. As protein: CASSLDRATTEAFF.

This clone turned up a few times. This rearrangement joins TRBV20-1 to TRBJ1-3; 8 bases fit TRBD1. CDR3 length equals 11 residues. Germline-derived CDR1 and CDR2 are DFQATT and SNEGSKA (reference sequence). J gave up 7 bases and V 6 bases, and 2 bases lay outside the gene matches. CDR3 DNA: TGCAGTGCCACAGGGGGGAACACCATATATTTT. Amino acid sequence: CSATGGNTIYF.

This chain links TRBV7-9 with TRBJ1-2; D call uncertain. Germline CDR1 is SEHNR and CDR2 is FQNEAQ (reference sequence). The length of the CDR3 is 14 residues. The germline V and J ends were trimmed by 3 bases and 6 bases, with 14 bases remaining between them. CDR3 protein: CASSFNPSGDGYTF. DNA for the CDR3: TGTGCCAGCAGCTTCAACCCATCCGGGGATGGCTACACCTTC.

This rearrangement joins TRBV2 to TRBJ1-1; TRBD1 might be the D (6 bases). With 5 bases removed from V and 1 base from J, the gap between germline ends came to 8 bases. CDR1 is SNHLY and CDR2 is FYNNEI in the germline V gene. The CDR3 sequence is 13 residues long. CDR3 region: CASSMDRNTEAFF. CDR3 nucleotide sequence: TGTGCCAGCAGTATGGACAGGAACACTGAAGCTTTCTTT. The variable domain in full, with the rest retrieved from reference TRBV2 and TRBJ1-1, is EPEVTQTPSHQVTQMGQEVILRCVPISNHLYFYWYRQILGQKVEFLVSFYNNEISEKSEIFDDQFSVERPDGSNFTLKIRSTKLEDSAMYFCASSMDRNTEAFFGQGTRLTVV.

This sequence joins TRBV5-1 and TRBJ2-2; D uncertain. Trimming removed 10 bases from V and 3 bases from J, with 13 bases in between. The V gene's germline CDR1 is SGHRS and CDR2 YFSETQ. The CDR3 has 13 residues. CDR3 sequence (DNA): TGCGCCTCCCGAAGTACGGACACCGGGGAGCTGTTTTTT. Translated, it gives CASRSTDTGELFF.

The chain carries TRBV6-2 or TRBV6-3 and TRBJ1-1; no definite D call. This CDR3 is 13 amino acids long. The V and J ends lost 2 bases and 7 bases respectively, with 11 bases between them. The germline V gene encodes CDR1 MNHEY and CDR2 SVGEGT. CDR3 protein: CASSYVPGVEAFF. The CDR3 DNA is TGTGCCAGCAGTTACGTTCCGGGAGTTGAAGCTTTCTTT.

The CDR3 sequence is CSVEGFRGVYEAFF. The CDR3 DNA reads as TGCAGCGTTGAAGGATTCAGAGGAGTATATGAAGCTTTCTTT. The V call is TRBV29-1, the J call TRBJ1-1; no definite D call. V gave up 1 base and J gave up 7 bases, with 16 bases separating them. The CDR3 has 14 residues. Germline-derived CDR1 and CDR2 are SQVTM and ANQGSEA.

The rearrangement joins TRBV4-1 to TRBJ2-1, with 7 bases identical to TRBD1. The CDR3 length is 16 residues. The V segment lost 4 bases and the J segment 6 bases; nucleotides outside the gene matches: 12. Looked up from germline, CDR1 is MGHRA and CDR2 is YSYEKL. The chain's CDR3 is CASSPRQGGGFNEQFF. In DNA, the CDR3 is TGCGCCAGCAGCCCTAGACAGGGTGGAGGATTCAATGAGCAGTTCTTC.

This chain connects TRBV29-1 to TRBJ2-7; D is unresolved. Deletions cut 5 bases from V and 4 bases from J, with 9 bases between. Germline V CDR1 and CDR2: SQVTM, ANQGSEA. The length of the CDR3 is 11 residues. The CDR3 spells CSVQVRYEQYF. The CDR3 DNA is TGCAGCGTTCAGGTTCGGTACGAGCAGTACTTC.

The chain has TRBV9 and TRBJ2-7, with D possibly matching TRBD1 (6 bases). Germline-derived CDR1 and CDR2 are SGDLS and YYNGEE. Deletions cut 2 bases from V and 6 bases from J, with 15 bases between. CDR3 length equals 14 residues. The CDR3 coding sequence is TGTGCCAGCAGCGTCCGACAGGATTCCAGCGAGCAGTACTTC. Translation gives CASSVRQDSSEQYF.

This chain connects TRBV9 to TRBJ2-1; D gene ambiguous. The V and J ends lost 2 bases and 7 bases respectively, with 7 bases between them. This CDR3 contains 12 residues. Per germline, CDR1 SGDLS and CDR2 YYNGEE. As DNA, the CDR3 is TGTGCCAGCAGCGTCCTCCCGAATGAGCAGTTCTTC. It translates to CASSVLPNEQFF.

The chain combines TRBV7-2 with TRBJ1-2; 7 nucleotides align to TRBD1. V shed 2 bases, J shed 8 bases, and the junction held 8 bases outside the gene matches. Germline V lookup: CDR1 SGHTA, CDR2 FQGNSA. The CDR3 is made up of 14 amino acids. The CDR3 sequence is CASSLPDRVIGYTF. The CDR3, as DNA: TGTGCCAGCAGCTTACCAGACAGGGTTATCGGCTACACCTTC.

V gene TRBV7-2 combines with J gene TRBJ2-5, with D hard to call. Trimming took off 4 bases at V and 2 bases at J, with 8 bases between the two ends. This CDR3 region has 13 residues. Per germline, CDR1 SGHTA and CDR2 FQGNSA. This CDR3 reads CASSSFTQETQYF. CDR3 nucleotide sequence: TGTGCCAGCAGCTCCTTTACTCAAGAGACCCAGTACTTC.